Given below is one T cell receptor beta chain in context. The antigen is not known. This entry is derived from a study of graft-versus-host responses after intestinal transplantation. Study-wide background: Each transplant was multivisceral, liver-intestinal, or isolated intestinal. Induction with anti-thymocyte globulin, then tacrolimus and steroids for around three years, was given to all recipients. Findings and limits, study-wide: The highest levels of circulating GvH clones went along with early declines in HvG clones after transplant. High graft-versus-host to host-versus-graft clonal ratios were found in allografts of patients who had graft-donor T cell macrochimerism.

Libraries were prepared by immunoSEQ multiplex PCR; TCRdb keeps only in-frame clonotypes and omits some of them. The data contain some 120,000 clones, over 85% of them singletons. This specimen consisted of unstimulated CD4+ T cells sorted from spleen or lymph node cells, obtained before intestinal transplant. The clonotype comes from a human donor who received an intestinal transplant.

The CDR3 loop is CASRPRGLGEAFF. In nucleotides, the CDR3 is TGTGCCAGCAGGCCTCGGGGATTAGGTGAAGCTTTCTTT. V is TRBV6-1 and J is TRBJ1-1; D not certain. Trimming pared 6 bases from V and 7 bases from J, leaving 15 bases between. The CDR3 is 13 residues long. The germline V gene has CDR1 MNHNS and CDR2 SASEGT.